This T cell receptor beta chain is from a study of blood T cell repertoires in COVID-19. The wider study: Whether acute or convalescent, the COVID-19 samples came from the United States, Italy and Spain.

Per the authors' pipeline: Nucleated cell number was recorded as an estimate derived from reference gene primer amplification. Method: immunoSEQ multiplex PCR; TCRdb's copy keeps in-frame clones and lacks some. V and J calls and clone size are those listed in that table; D and trimming were worked out from the DNA. The sample has about 200,000 clones, 86% seen once. This CDR3 spans 15 amino acids. Looked up from germline, CDR1 is SGHNT and CDR2 is YENEEA. V was shortened by 3 bases and J by 7 bases, with 18 bases between the two germline ends. The sequence was obtained from a woman in her seventies with acute or convalescent COVID-19. The sequencing sample was made of peripheral blood. The rearrangement joins TRBV11-3 to TRBJ2-5; no reliable D call. The CDR3 coding sequence is TGTGCCAGCAGCTTGGCCCCTCCCCCCTCGGGGACCCAGTACTTC. Its protein product is CASSLAPPPSGTQYF.